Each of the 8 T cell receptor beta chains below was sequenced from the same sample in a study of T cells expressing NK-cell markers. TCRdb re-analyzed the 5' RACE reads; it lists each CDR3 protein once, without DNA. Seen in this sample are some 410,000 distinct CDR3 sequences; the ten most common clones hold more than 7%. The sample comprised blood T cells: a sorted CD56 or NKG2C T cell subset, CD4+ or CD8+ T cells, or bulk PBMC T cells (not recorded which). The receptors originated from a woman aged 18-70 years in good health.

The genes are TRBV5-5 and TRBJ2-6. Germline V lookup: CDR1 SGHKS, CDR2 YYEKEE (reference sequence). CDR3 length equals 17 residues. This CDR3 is CASSLGRLFSGANVLTF.

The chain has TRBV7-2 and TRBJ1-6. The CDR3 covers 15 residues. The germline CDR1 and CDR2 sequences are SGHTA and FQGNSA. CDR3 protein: CASSPTGSYNSPLHF.

The CDR3 sequence: CASSLRLSGANVLTF. This chain uses TRBV12-3 or TRBV12-4 with TRBJ2-6. This CDR3 is 15 amino acids long.

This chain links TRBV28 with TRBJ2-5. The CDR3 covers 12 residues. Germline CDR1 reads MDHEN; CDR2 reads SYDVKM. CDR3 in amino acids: CASSDTQETQYF.

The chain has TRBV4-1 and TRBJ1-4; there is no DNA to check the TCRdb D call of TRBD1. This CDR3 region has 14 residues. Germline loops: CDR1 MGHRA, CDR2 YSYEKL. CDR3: CASSLGQNNEKLFF.

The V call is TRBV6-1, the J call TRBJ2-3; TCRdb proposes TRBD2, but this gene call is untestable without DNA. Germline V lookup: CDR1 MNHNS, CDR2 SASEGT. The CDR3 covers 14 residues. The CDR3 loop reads CASSQLAATDTQYF.

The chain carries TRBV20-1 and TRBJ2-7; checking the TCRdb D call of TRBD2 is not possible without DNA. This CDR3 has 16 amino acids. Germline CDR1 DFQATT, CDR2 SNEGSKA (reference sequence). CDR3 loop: CSARSGTSGYSYEQYF.

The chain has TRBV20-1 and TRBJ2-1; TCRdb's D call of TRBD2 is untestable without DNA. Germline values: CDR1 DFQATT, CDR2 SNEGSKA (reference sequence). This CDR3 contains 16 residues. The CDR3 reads CSARDPPSATMDEQFF.